One and the same sample provided the 7 T cell receptor beta chains below, sequenced in a study of blood T cell repertoires in COVID-19. The method was immunoSEQ multiplex PCR; TCRdb's version includes in-frame clones alone and lacks a portion of them. The data hold about 28,000 clones, with 85% to 95% observed a single time. Material for sequencing was peripheral blood. The source of these receptors is a woman aged 70-85 years with COVID-19, enrolled during active disease.

This clone has just a few counts. This chain connects TRBV4-1 to TRBJ1-1, with 7 bases fitting TRBD1. Germline V CDR1 and CDR2: MGHRA, YSYEKL. The V segment lost 3 bases and the J segment 1 base; nucleotides outside the gene matches: 8. This CDR3 comprises 16 residues. In DNA form, the CDR3 reads TGCGCCAGCAGCCACGCACAGGGGATGGGGAACACTGAAGCTTTCTTT. This translates into CASSHAQGMGNTEAFF.

The chain is built from TRBV5-4 and TRBJ2-5; a possible D gene is TRBD1 (6 bases). This CDR3 region has 13 residues. The V end was cut by 1 base, the J end by 5 bases, with 9 bases between. CDR1 is SGHNT, CDR2 YYREEE, per germline (reference sequence). The CDR3 DNA sequence: TGTGCCAGCAGCTTGACAGGGAGTGAGACCCAGTACTTC. Translated, it gives CASSLTGSETQYF.

The V call is TRBV28, the J call TRBJ2-7; 7 bases match TRBD2. V shed 6 bases and J 3 bases; nucleotides not matched to a gene: 11. This CDR3 spans 15 amino acids. CDR1 is MDHEN and CDR2 is SYDVKM in the germline V gene. CDR3 sequence reads: CASRSLAVQNYEQYF. The CDR3 bases are TGTGCCAGCAGGTCGCTAGCGGTACAAAACTACGAGCAGTACTTC.

The chain has TRBV11-3 and TRBJ2-2, with TRBD1 matching 7 bases. J was trimmed by 2 bases and V by 4 bases; bases with no gene match: 7. The CDR3 runs to 16 residues. The germline V gene has CDR1 SGHNT and CDR2 YENEEA. The CDR3, as DNA: TGTGCCAGCAGCTCGCCCCGGGACAGCAACACCGGGGAGCTGTTTTTT. Translating it yields CASSSPRDSNTGELFF.

V usage is TRBV28 and J usage is TRBJ2-7, with D tentatively TRBD1 (5 bases). Germline V lookup: CDR1 MDHEN, CDR2 SYDVKM. The CDR3 spans 16 residues. V lost 6 bases, J lost 3 bases, and 21 bases lay in between. CDR3 loop: CASSWKSGNYFYEQYF. The CDR3 DNA is TGTGCCAGCAGCTGGAAGTCAGGGAACTACTTCTACGAGCAGTACTTC.

The rearrangement joins TRBV27 to TRBJ2-7, with 7 bases that match TRBD1. Trimming at V came to 5 bases and at J to 3 bases, leaving 7 bases not matched to a gene. CDR1 MNHEY and CDR2 SMNVEV come from the germline V gene (reference sequence). The CDR3 runs to 14 residues. In DNA form, the CDR3 reads TGTGCCAGCAGTGCGTGGGACAGAGACTACGAGCAGTACTTC. Residues: CASSAWDRDYEQYF.

The chain carries TRBV11-2 and TRBJ2-7; maybe TRBD1 (8 bases). Trimming took off 2 bases at V and 3 bases at J, with 17 bases between the two ends. This CDR3 is 16 amino acids long. Germline CDR1 reads SGHAT; CDR2 reads FQNNGV. The CDR3: CASSLWGRDRNYEQYF. The CDR3, as DNA: TGTGCCAGCAGCTTATGGGGGAGGGACAGGAACTACGAGCAGTACTTC.